This TCR beta chain was recovered during a study of blood T cells in healthy people across ages. Background on the study: T cells yielded about one barcoded beta molecule per two cells through template switching.

Germline-derived CDR1 and CDR2 are LGHNA and YSLEER. V shed 0 bases and J shed 2 bases, with 14 bases lying between them. CDR3 length: 18 amino acids. Primed by a sample-barcoded 5' primer and a J-beta primer mix, a second PCR proceeded for 7 to 11 cycles. TCRdb independently ran MiXCR on the 5' RACE reads; one entry per CDR3 protein. The table records 650,000 to 800,000 distinct CDR3 sequences, around 45% of them present only once. Only a few counts were recorded for this clonotype. The sample consisted of blood. The gene calls are TRBV4-3 and TRBJ1-6; a possible D gene is TRBD1 (5 bases). The clonotype was recovered from a man in his 60s in good health. CDR3 amino acids: CASSQDFGGGTYNSPLHF. CDR3 coding DNA: TGCGCCAGCAGCCAAGATTTTGGGGGTGGGACCTATAATTCACCCCTCCACTTT.